The clone carrying this TCR beta chain was counted only a few times. Its antigen is currently unknown. The source of the sample is a study of OX40 agonist ivuxolimab in advanced cancers. Looking at the study overall: Patients assigned to dose escalation were diagnosed with hepatocellular carcinoma, melanoma, renal cell or head and neck cancer. Subjects had a mean age of about 60 years, with a range of roughly 20 to 79; less than 90% were male.

V lost 5 bases to trimming and J lost 7 bases, with 9 bases between them. Germline CDR1 is LNHDA and CDR2 is SQIVND (reference sequence). The CDR3 spans 12 residues. Study-wide findings and caveats: Some patients without response likewise showed low normalized clonal expansion. At doses 0.1 to 3.0 mg/kg, CD4+ and CD8+ clones expanded.

Only in-frame clones appear in the TCRdb table, and some are missing; sequencing was by immunoSEQ multiplex PCR. The sample includes 70,000 to 85,000 clones, about 93% of them seen just once. The chain recombines TRBV19 with TRBJ2-1; D might be TRBD1 (5 bases). The receptor's source is an adult with an advanced solid tumor such as melanoma, head and neck, liver or kidney cancer. Source: CD4+ or CD8+ T cells sorted from blood, taken in a trial of the OX40 agonist ivuxolimab. The CDR3 bases are TGTGCCAGTAGTTTCCCAGGGAATGAGCAGTTCTTC. Protein: CASSFPGNEQFF.